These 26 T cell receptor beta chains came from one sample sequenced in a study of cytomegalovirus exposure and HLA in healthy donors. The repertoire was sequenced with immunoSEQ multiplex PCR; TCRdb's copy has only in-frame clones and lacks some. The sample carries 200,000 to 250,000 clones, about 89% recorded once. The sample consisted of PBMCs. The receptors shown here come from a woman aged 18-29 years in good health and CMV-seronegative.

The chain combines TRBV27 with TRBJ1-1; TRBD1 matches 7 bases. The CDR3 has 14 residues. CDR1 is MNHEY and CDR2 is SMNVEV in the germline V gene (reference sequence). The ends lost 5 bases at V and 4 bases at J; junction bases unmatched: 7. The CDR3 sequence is CASSLLWTGTEAFF. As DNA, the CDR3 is TGTGCCAGCAGTCTTCTCTGGACAGGCACTGAAGCTTTCTTT.

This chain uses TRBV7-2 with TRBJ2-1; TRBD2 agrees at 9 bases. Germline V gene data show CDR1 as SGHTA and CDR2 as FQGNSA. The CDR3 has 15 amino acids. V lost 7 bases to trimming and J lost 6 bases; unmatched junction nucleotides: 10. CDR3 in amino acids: CASTGAGTSPNEQFF. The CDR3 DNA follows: TGTGCCAGCACCGGAGCTGGGACTAGCCCCAATGAGCAGTTCTTC. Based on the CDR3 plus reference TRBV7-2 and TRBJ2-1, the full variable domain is GAGVSQSPSNKVTEKGKDVELRCDPISGHTALYWYRQSLGQGLEFLIYFQGNSAPDKSGLPSDRFSAERTGGSVSTLTIQRTQQEDSAVYLCASTGAGTSPNEQFFGPGTRLTVL.

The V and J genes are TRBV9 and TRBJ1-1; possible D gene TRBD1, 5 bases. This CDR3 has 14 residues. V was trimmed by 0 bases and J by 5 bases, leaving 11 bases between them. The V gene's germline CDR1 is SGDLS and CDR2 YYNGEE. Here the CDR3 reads CASSVDREGTEAFF. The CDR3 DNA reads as TGTGCCAGCAGCGTAGATAGGGAGGGGACTGAAGCTTTCTTT.

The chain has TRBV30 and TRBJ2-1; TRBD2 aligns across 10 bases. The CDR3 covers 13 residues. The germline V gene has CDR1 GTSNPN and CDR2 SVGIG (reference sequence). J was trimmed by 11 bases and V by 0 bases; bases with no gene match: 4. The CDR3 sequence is CAWSVLAGLKQFF. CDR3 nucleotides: TGTGCCTGGAGTGTACTAGCGGGATTAAAGCAGTTCTTC.

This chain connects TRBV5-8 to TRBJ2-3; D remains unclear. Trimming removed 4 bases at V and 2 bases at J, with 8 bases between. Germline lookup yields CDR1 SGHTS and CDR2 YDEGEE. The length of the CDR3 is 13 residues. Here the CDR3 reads CASSETPTDTQYF. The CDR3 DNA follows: TGTGCCAGCAGCGAGACTCCCACAGATACGCAGTATTTT.

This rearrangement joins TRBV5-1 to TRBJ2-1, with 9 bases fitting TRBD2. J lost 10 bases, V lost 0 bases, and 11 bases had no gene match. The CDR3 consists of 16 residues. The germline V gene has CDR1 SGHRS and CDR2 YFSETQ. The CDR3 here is CASSLVGSGGSGEQFF. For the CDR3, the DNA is TGCGCCAGCAGCTTGGTGGGTAGCGGGGGCTCCGGGGAGCAGTTCTTC. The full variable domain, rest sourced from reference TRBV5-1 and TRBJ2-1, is KAGVTQTPRYLIKTRGQQVTLSCSPISGHRSVSWYQQTPGQGLQFLFEYFSETQRNKGNFPGRFSGRQFSNSRSEMNVSTLELGDSALYLCASSLVGSGGSGEQFFGPGTRLTVL.

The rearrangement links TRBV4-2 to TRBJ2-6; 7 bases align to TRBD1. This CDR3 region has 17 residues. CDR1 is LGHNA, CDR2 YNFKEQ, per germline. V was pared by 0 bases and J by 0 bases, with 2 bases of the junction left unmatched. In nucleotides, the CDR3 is TGTGCCAGCAGCCAAGAAGGGGGCCTCTCTGGGGCCAACGTCCTGACTTTC. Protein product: CASSQEGGLSGANVLTF.

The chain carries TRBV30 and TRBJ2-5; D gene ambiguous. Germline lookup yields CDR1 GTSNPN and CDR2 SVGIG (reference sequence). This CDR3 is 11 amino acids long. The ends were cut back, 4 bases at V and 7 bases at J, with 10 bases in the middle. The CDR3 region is CAWKLNGTQYF. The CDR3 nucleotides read TGTGCCTGGAAGCTCAACGGGACCCAGTACTTC.

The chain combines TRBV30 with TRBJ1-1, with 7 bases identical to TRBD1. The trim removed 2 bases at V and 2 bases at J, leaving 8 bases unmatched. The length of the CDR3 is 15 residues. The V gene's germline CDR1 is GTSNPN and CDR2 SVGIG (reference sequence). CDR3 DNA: TGTGCCTGGAGTCACCGGGACAGAATCAACACTGAAGCTTTCTTT. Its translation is CAWSHRDRINTEAFF.

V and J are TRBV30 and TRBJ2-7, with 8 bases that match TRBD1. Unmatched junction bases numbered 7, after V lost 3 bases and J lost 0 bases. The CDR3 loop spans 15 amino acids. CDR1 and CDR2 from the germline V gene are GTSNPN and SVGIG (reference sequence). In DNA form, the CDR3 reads TGTGCCTGGAGGGCCCGGGACAGGATCTCCTACGAGCAGTACTTC. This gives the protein CAWRARDRISYEQYF.

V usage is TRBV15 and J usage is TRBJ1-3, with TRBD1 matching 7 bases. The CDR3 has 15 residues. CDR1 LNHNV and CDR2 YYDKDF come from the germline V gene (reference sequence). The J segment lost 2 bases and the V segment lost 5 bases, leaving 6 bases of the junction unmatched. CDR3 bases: TGTGCCACCAGCGCGGAGACAGGGCCTGGAAACACCATATATTTT. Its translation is CATSAETGPGNTIYF.

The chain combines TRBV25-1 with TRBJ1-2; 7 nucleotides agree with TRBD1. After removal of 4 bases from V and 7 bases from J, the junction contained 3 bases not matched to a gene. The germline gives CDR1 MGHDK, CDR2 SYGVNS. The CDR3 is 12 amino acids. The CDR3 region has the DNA TGTGCCAGCAGTGCGACAGGGTCTGGCTACACCTTC. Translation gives CASSATGSGYTF.

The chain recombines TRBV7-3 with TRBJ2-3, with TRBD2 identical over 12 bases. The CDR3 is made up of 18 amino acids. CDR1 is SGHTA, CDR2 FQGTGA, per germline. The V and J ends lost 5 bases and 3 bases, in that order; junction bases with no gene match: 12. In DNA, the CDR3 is TGTGCCAGCAGCCAATCCGCCAGACTAGCGGGAGTGACAGATACGCAGTATTTT. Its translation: CASSQSARLAGVTDTQYF.

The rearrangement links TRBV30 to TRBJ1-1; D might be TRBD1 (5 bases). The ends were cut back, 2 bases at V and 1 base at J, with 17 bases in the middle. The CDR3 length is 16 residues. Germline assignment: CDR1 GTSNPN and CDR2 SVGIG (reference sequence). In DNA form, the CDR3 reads TGTGCCTGGAGTTTACAAACAGGACGAAGGAACACTGAAGCTTTCTTT. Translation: CAWSLQTGRRNTEAFF.

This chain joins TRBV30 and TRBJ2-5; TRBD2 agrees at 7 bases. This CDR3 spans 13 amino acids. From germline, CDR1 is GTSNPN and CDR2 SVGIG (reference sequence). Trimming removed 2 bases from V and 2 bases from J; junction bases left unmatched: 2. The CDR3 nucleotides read TGTGCCTGGAGTATGGGACTACAAGAGACCCAGTACTTC. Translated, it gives CAWSMGLQETQYF.

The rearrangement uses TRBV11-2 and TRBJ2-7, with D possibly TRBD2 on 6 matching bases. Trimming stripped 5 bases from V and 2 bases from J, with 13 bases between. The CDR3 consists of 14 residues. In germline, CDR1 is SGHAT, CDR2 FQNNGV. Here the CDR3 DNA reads TGTGCCAGCAGCCCACGTGGACTAACCTACGAGCAGTACTTC. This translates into CASSPRGLTYEQYF.

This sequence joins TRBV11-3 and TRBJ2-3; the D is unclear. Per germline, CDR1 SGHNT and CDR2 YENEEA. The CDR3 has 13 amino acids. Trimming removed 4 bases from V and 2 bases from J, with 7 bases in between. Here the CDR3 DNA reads TGTGCCAGCAGCTCGGTTGTCACAGATACGCAGTATTTT. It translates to CASSSVVTDTQYF. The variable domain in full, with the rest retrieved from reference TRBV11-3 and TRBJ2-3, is EAGVVQSPRYKIIEKKQPVAFWCNPISGHNTLYWYLQNLGQGPELLIRYENEEAVDDSQLPKDRFSAERLKGVDSTLKIQPAELGDSAVYLCASSSVVTDTQYFGPGTRLTVL.

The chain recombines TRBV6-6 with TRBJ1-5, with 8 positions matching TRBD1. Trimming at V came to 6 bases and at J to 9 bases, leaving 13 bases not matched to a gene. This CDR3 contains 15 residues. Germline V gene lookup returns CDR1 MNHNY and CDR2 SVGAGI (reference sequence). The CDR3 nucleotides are TGTGCCAGCAGATTACAGGGGGTATTGGGTCGGCCCCAGCATTTT. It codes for CASRLQGVLGRPQHF.

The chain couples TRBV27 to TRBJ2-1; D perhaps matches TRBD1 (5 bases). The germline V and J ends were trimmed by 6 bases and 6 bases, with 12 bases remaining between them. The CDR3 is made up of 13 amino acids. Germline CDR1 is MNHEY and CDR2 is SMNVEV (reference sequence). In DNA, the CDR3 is TGTGCCAGCAGAAAACAGGCCACCAATGAGCAGTTCTTC. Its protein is CASRKQATNEQFF.

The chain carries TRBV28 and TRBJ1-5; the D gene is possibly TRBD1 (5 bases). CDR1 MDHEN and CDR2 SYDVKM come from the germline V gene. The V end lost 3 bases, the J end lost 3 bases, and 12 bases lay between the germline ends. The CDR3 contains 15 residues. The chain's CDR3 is CASSFQRGINQPQHF. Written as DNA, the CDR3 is TGTGCCAGCAGTTTTCAACGGGGGATCAATCAGCCCCAGCATTTT.

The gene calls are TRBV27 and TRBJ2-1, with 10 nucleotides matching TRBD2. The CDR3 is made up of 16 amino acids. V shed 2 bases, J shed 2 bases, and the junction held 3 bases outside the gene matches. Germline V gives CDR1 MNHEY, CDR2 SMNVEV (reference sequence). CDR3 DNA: TGTGCCAGCAGTTTACCCGGACTAGCGGCCTACAATGAGCAGTTCTTC. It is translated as CASSLPGLAAYNEQFF.

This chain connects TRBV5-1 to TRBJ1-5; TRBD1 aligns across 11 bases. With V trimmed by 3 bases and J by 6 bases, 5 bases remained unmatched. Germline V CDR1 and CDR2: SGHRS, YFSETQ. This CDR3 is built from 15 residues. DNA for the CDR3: TGCGCCAGCAGCTCCGGGACAGGGGGTGTTCAGCCCCAGCATTTT. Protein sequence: CASSSGTGGVQPQHF.

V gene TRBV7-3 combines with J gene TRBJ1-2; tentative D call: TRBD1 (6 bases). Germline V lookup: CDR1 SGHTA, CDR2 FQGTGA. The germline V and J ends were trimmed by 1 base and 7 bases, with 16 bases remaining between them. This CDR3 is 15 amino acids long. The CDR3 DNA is TGTGCCAGCAGCTTAAACAGGGAAGGGGAGAGTGGCTACACCTTC. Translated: CASSLNREGESGYTF.

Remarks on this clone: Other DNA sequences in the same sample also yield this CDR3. CDR3 in amino acids: CASSVEGGSSYEQYF. The CDR3 coding sequence is TGTGCCAGCAGCGTAGAAGGTGGGAGCTCCTACGAGCAGTACTTC. This sequence joins TRBV9 and TRBJ2-7, with D maybe TRBD2 (5 bases). V shed 0 bases and J shed 0 bases, with 10 bases lying between them. From germline, CDR1 is SGDLS and CDR2 YYNGEE. The CDR3 consists of 15 residues.

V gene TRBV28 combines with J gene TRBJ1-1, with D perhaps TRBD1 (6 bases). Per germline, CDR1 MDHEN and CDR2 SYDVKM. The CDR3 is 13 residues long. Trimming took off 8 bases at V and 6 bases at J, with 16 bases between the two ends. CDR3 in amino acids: CASALQGSPEAFF. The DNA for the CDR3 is TGTGCCAGCGCGCTACAGGGATCCCCTGAAGCTTTCTTT.

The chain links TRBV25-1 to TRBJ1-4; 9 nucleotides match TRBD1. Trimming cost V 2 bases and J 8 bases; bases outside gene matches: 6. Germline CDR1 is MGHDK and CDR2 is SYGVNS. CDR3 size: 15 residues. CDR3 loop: CASSEPRDRVEKLFF. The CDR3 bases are TGTGCCAGCAGTGAACCCCGGGACAGGGTCGAAAAACTGTTTTTT.